These T cell receptor beta chains were read from a single sample in a study of T cells after posttransplantation cyclophosphamide. Libraries were prepared by immunoSEQ multiplex PCR; TCRdb keeps only in-frame clonotypes and omits some of them. The table shows around 16,000 clones, with approximately 81% occurring only once. The source material was PBMCs, sampled 350 to 400 days after allogeneic stem cell transplant with calcineurin inhibitor and methotrexate. The receptors derive from a young adult male patient who received an allogeneic stem cell transplant from a related donor, was CMV-positive, and had no GVHD. A share of the T cells may be of graft donor origin. The CDR3 runs from the conserved cysteine through the conserved F or W. Fields, in order: V gene, clone size, D gene, J gene, CDR3 protein, CDR3 DNA. A D gene is named only where the DNA matches it firmly. Clone size is stated in some rows and not others, as once, few, many or a class when expanded.

>TRBV6-4|.|.|TRBJ2-1
CASSEGSYSEQFF
TGTGCCAGCAGTGAGGGCTCTTACAGTGAGCAGTTCTTC
>TRBV5-3|.|.|TRBJ1-1
CARPKGQSGKEWNTEAFF
TGTGCCAGGCCTAAAGGACAGTCTGGAAAGGAATGGAACACTGAAGCTTTCTTT
>TRBV27|.|TRBD2|TRBJ2-1
CASSLSGRGAYNEQFF
TGTGCCAGCAGCCTTAGCGGGAGGGGTGCCTACAATGAGCAGTTCTTC
>TRBV6-6|.|TRBD1|TRBJ2-1
CASSYGDRGQGEQFF
TGTGCCAGCAGTTACGGGGACAGGGGTCAAGGTGAGCAGTTCTTC
>TRBV11-2|.|.|TRBJ1-5
CASSLNLPEGGLGQPQHF
TGTGCCAGCAGCTTAAATCTACCGGAAGGGGGTCTAGGTCAGCCCCAGCATTTT
>TRBV6-5|.|.|TRBJ2-7
CASSYTTGREQYF
TGTGCCAGCAGTTATACGACAGGGAGGGAGCAGTACTTC
>TRBV4-3|few|TRBD2|TRBJ2-1
CASSQEWSGRAVSEQFF
TGCGCCAGCAGCCAAGAATGGAGCGGGAGGGCTGTCAGTGAGCAGTTCTTC
>TRBV15|.|.|TRBJ1-1
CATSRDRTPNTEAFF
TGTGCCACCAGCAGAGACCGTACACCGAACACTGAAGCTTTCTTT
>TRBV28|few|.|TRBJ2-1
CASSSAGPLENEQFF
TGTGCCAGCAGCTCGGCGGGCCCCTTAGAGAATGAGCAGTTCTTC
>TRBV19|.|TRBD2|TRBJ2-1
CASSIGRGGINSEQFF
TGTGCCAGTAGTATAGGGCGGGGAGGGATAAACTCGGAGCAGTTCTTC
>TRBV2|few|TRBD2|TRBJ2-1
CAGRTSGTYSEQFF
TGTGCCGGGAGGACTAGCGGGACTTACAGTGAGCAGTTCTTC
>TRBV4-3|.|TRBD2|TRBJ2-2
CASSQVASGGGGELFF
TGCGCCAGCAGCCAAGTAGCTAGCGGTGGCGGCGGGGAGCTGTTTTTT
>TRBV6-5|.|.|TRBJ1-3
CASRRRTGNTIYF
TGTGCCAGCAGAAGGAGAACTGGAAACACCATATATTTT
>TRBV5-1|.|TRBD2|TRBJ2-5
CASSLRTSGGETQYF
TGCGCCAGCAGCTTGAGGACTAGCGGGGGAGAGACCCAGTACTTC
>TRBV6-1|.|.|TRBJ2-5
CASRSGGEQYF
TGTGCCAGCAGATCCGGTGGGGAGCAGTACTTC
>TRBV7-9|medium-sized|TRBD1|TRBJ2-7
CASSLTGAGDEQYF
TGTGCCAGCAGCCTGACAGGGGCAGGGGACGAGCAGTACTTC
>TRBV9|.|TRBD1|TRBJ1-1
CASSEQGGANTEAFF
TGTGCCAGCAGCGAACAGGGGGGGGCAAACACTGAAGCTTTCTTT
>TRBV29-1|.|.|TRBJ2-7
CSVVRVDEQYF
TGCAGCGTGGTGAGGGTCGACGAGCAGTACTTC
>TRBV9|.|.|TRBJ2-1
CASSGGGVVGEQFF
TGTGCCAGCAGCGGAGGCGGGGTGGTGGGTGAGCAGTTCTTC
>TRBV28|.|TRBD2|TRBJ2-1
CASSSSSGRRGNEQFF
TGTGCCAGCAGTTCTTCTAGCGGGAGGCGGGGCAATGAGCAGTTCTTC
>TRBV27|.|TRBD1|TRBJ1-6
CASRRYRDRTFNFPYSPLHF
TGTGCCAGCAGGCGCTACCGGGACAGGACCTTCAATTTTCCTTATTCACCCCTCCACTTT
>TRBV2|.|TRBD1|TRBJ1-6
CASRPGTAYNSPLHF
TGTGCCAGCAGACCCGGGACAGCGTATAATTCACCCCTCCACTTT
>TRBV6-1|.|.|TRBJ2-1
CASALKWNEQFF
TGTGCCAGCGCGTTAAAGTGGAATGAGCAGTTCTTC
>TRBV5-5|.|.|TRBJ1-6
CASSPTAGTGGNSPLHF
TGTGCCAGCAGCCCTACAGCCGGGACCGGGGGAAATTCACCCCTCCACTTT
>TRBV4-1|.|TRBD1|TRBJ1-2
CASGLSGQGGTYGYTF
TGCGCCAGCGGCCTAAGCGGACAGGGTGGAACCTATGGCTACACCTTC